The present T cell receptor beta chain was sequenced within a study of human T cells and chemical hapten exposure. Study-wide findings and caveats: With DPC sensitization, TCRs exceeding 1 in 1000 frequency showed no change.

The table lists this clonotype with a few counts. Its target is not known. Individual cDNA molecules had unique molecular identifiers attached to them by the library. MiXCR was run by TCRdb on the RACE reads, yielding one entry per CDR3 protein. This table holds fewer than 200,000 distinct CDR3 sequences, approximately 20% found once. V trimming: 3 bases; J trimming: 7 bases; junction bases outside the gene matches: 13. Germline CDR1 reads SGHTA; CDR2 reads FQGNSA. The CDR3 covers 17 residues. Time point indicated: patch test 1, 2 weeks after DPC sensitization. This sample's treatment: therapeutic diphenylcyclopropenone sensitization with weekly scalp DPC. Non-pregnant alopecia patients aged 18 to 70, suitable for DPC therapy.

The material sequenced was whole blood, taken in connection with sensitization to the hapten diphenylcyclopropenone (DPC). The clonotype comes from a woman aged 50 to 60 with alopecia areata. Some clones in this sample may be carry-over from other donors' samples. This chain links TRBV7-2 with TRBJ2-1, with 9 bases that match TRBD2. The CDR3 protein is CASSLFHSGSGRNEQFF. The CDR3, as DNA: TGTGCCAGCAGCTTGTTCCATAGCGGGAGTGGTAGGAATGAGCAGTTCTTC.